The present entry profiles one TCR beta chain with its context. Its specificity is unknown. Second-dose intervals of approximately 4 or approximately 12 weeks were pooled. Germline V gene data show CDR1 as SGHNT and CDR2 as YYREEE (reference sequence). CDR3 length equals 14 residues. Trimming left V 3 bases short and J 5 bases short, with 14 bases between. The data were obtained in a study of T cell responses to AZD1222 COVID-19 vaccine. Here immunoSEQ multiplex PCR was the method, and the copy in TCRdb shows in-frame clones only, minus some. The sample consists of under 140,000 clones, roughly 90% of them appearing once. Whole-study results and caveats: Spike-specific TCR breadth rose after two AZD1222 doses, and depth rose as well. Baseline serology detected seropositivity in only a handful of AZD1222 recipients.

The sequence was obtained from an adult who received the AZD1222 COVID-19 vaccine. The material sequenced was peripheral blood, taken 28 days after the second AZD1222 dose. This rearrangement joins TRBV5-4 to TRBJ2-5; the D gene is possibly TRBD1 (6 bases). The CDR3 spells CASSSNRVRETQYF. The CDR3 nucleotides are TGTGCCAGCAGCTCCAACAGGGTCCGGGAGACCCAGTACTTC.